This T cell receptor beta chain was found in a study of T cells in Graves' hyperthyroidism and ophthalmopathy. There were TCR beta CDR3 regions amplified from RNA transcripts. First-round RT-PCR with HTBI primers amplified the TCR CDR3 region. TCRdb passed the multiplex PCR reads through MiXCR, listing each CDR3 protein once. The sample contains fewer than 700,000 distinct CDR3 sequences, over 15% of which appear only once. This clonotype was counted many times. Germline trimming cut 5 bases from V and 3 bases from J; bases unmatched to any gene: 4. Germline CDR1 is MDHEN and CDR2 is SYDVKM. There are 15 residues in the CDR3.

The sequence was collected from a woman between 18 and 29 years old with Graves' ophthalmopathy. The genes are TRBV28 and TRBJ2-3, with 11 positions matching TRBD2. Material for sequencing was blood. The CDR3 DNA follows: TGTGCCAGCAGTGATGGGACTAGCGGTACAGATACGCAGTATTTT. Encoded protein: CASSDGTSGTDTQYF.